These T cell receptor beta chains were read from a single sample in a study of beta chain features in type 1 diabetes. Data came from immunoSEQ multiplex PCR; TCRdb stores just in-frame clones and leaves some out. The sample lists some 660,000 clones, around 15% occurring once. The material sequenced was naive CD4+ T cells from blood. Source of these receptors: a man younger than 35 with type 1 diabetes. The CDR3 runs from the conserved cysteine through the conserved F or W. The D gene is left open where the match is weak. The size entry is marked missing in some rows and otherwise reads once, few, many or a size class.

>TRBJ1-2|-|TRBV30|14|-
CAWSVQGGNYGYTF
TGTGCCTGGAGTGTCCAAGGGGGGAACTATGGCTACACCTTC
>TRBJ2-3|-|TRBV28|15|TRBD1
CASSFGTGTTDTQYF
TGTGCCAGCAGTTTTGGGACAGGGACCACAGATACGCAGTATTTT
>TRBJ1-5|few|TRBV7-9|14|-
CASSLGTGERPQHF
TGTGCCAGCAGCTTAGGAACAGGCGAGCGGCCCCAGCATTTT
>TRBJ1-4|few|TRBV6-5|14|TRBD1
CASRDRDTISRLFF
TGTGCCAGCAGAGACAGGGACACTATATCGCGGTTGTTTTTT
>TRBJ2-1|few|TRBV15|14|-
CATKLEGLSPQQFF
TGTGCCACCAAACTCGAGGGCCTATCCCCCCAGCAGTTCTTC
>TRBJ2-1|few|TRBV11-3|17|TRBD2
CASSLAGSGRVRNEQFF
TGTGCCAGCAGCTTAGCCGGTAGCGGGAGGGTGAGGAATGAGCAGTTCTTC
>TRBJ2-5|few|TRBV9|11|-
CASSERETQYF
TGTGCCAGCAGCGAGCGGGAGACCCAGTACTTC
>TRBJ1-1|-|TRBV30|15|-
CAWSVLRWGNTEAFF
TGTGCCTGGAGTGTACTTAGGTGGGGGAACACTGAAGCTTTCTTT
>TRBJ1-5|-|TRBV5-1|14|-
CASSQGSGNQPQHF
TGCGCCAGCAGCCAGGGGTCGGGCAATCAGCCCCAGCATTTT
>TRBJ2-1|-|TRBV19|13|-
CASTPDRSNEQFF
TGTGCCAGTACCCCCGACAGGTCCAATGAGCAGTTCTTC
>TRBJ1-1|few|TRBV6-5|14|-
CASSLMGVNTEAFF
TGTGCCAGCAGCTTAATGGGGGTGAACACTGAAGCTTTCTTT
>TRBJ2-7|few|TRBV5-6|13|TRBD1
CASSLDRGYEQYF
TGTGCCAGCAGCCTGGACAGGGGGTACGAGCAGTACTTC
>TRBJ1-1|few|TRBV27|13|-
CASSLGQNTEAFF
TGTGCCAGCAGCCTCGGACAGAACACTGAAGCTTTCTTT
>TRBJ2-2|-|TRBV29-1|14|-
CSVELTGNTGELFF
TGCAGCGTTGAATTGACAGGGAACACCGGGGAGCTGTTTTTT
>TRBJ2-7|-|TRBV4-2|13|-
CASSQDVGYEQYF
TGTGCCAGCAGCCAAGACGTGGGCTACGAGCAGTACTTC
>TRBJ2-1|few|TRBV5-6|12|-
CASRSTANEQFF
TGTGCCAGCCGATCAACAGCCAATGAGCAGTTCTTC
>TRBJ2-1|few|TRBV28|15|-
CASTPLGAGHNEQFF
TGTGCCAGCACCCCCCTGGGGGCGGGTCACAATGAGCAGTTCTTC
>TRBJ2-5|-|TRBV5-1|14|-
CASSSLQAGETQYF
TGCGCCAGCAGCTCTTTACAGGCAGGGGAGACCCAGTACTTC
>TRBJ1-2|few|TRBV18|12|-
CASSHEGYGYTF
TGTGCCAGCTCACACGAAGGCTATGGCTACACCTTC
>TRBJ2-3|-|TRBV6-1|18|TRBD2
CASSARLAGGPSTDTQYF
TGTGCCAGCAGTGCCCGACTAGCGGGAGGGCCTAGCACAGATACGCAGTATTTT
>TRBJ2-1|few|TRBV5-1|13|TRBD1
CASSQQGLHEQFF
TGCGCCAGCAGCCAACAGGGGTTACATGAGCAGTTCTTC
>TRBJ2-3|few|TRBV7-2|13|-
CASSAGRTDTQYF
TGTGCCAGCAGCGCGGGACGTACAGATACGCAGTATTTT
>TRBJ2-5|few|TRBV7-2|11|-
CASSAQRTQYF
TGTGCCAGCAGCGCCCAAAGGACCCAGTACTTC
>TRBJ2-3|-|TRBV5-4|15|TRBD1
CASSSRTGDTDTQYF
TGTGCCAGCAGCTCCCGGACAGGAGACACAGATACGCAGTATTTT
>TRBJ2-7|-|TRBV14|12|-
CASSQEFYEQYF
TGTGCCAGCAGCCAAGAGTTTTACGAGCAGTACTTC
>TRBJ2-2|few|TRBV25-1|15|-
CASSRRARGTGELFF
TGTGCCAGCAGTCGTAGAGCCAGGGGAACCGGGGAGCTGTTTTTT
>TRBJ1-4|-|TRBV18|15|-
CASSPPGPRGEKLFF
TGTGCCAGCTCACCACCTGGCCCCAGGGGTGAAAAACTGTTTTTT
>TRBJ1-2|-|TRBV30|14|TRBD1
CAWGPRLTGDGYTF
TGTGCCTGGGGCCCCCGCCTAACAGGGGATGGCTACACCTTC
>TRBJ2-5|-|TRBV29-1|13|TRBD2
CSGWEGSRETQYF
TGCAGCGGCTGGGAGGGTTCCCGGGAGACCCAGTACTTC
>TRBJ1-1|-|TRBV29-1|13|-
CSVHKQGGTEAFF
TGCAGCGTTCATAAACAGGGAGGTACTGAAGCTTTCTTT
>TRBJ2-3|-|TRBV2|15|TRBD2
CASSGGLAGTDTQYF
TGTGCCAGCAGTGGGGGACTAGCGGGCACAGATACGCAGTATTTT
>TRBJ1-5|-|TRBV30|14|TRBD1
CAWRGGGLNQPQHF
TGTGCCTGGAGGGGAGGGGGCCTCAATCAGCCCCAGCATTTT
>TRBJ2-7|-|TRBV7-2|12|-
CASSPSSYEQYF
TGTGCCAGCAGTCCGAGCTCCTACGAGCAGTACTTC
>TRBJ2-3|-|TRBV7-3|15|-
CASSLSTSSTDTQYF
TGTGCCAGCAGTCTAAGTACATCCAGCACAGATACGCAGTATTTT
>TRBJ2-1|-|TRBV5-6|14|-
CASTPSIAYNEQFF
TGTGCCAGCACCCCGTCGATCGCGTACAATGAGCAGTTCTTC
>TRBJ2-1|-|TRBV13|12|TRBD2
CASSPSSGGGFF
TGTGCCAGCAGCCCCTCCTCGGGGGGGGGATTCTTC
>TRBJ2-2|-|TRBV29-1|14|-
CSVDPGLGTGELFF
TGCAGCGTTGACCCCGGACTTGGCACCGGGGAGCTGTTTTTT
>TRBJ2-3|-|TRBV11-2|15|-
CASSLLRSLTDTQYF
TGTGCCAGCAGCTTACTCAGGAGCCTCACAGATACGCAGTATTTT
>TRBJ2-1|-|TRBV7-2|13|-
CASSLDPSGEQFF
TGTGCCAGCAGCTTAGATCCATCAGGTGAGCAGTTCTTC
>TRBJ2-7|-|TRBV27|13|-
CANNGQRLNEQYF
TGTGCCAACAATGGACAGCGCCTGAACGAGCAGTACTTC
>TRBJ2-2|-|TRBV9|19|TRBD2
CASSIRGRLADRNTGELFF
TGTGCCAGCAGCATCCGAGGGAGGCTAGCGGACCGGAACACCGGGGAGCTGTTTTTT
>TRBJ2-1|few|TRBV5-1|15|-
CASSLWGDSYNEQFF
TGCGCCAGCAGCTTGTGGGGGGACTCCTACAATGAGCAGTTCTTC
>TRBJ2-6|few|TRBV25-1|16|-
CASSAILGSGANVLTF
TGTGCCAGCAGTGCCATATTAGGCTCTGGGGCCAACGTCCTGACTTTC
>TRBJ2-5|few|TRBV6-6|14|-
CASSRQAYQETQYF
TGTGCCAGCAGTCGCCAGGCTTACCAGGAGACCCAGTACTTC
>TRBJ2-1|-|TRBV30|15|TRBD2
CAWSGTSGGMDEQFF
TGTGCCTGGAGCGGGACTAGCGGGGGAATGGATGAGCAGTTCTTC
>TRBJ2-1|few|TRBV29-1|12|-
CSGILVHNEQFF
TGCAGCGGTATACTAGTTCACAATGAGCAGTTCTTC
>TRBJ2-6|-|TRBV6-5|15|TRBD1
CASSYRGPGANVLTF
TGTGCCAGCAGTTACAGGGGGCCTGGGGCCAACGTCCTGACTTTC
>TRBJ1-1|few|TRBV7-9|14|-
CASSLAFQNTEAFF
TGTGCCAGCAGCTTAGCGTTTCAGAACACTGAAGCTTTCTTT
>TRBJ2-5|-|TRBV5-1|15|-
CASSSGLAMGETQYF
TGCGCCAGCAGCTCAGGACTCGCCATGGGGGAGACCCAGTACTTC
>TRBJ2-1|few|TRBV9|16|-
CASSVVGFSSYNEQFF
TGTGCCAGCAGCGTAGTGGGGTTTAGCTCCTACAATGAGCAGTTCTTC